This passage covers 26 T cell receptor beta chains from one sample sequenced in a study of T-cell memory formation after mild COVID-19. TCRdb re-called the 5' RACE reads with MiXCR, one entry per CDR3 protein. The sample holds 200,000 or so distinct CDR3 sequences; under 20% are singletons and the top ten take about 2.1%. Input material: PBMCs or a T cell subset sorted from them (not recorded which). Receptor source: an adult woman who had mild COVID-19 (a few samples of this study predate the infection). Cell type and time point are not known.

This clonotype was recorded a few times. This sequence joins TRBV4-1 and TRBJ1-5; no clear D. Trimming removed 1 base at V and 7 bases at J, with 14 bases between. CDR1 is MGHRA, CDR2 YSYEKL, per germline. This CDR3 comprises 15 residues. The CDR3 here is CASSQAGLGGQPQHF. The CDR3 DNA reads as TGCGCCAGCAGCCAAGCTGGACTGGGCGGGCAGCCCCAGCATTTT.

This clonotype was recorded a few times. This chain uses TRBV7-9 with TRBJ2-5; 7 positions agree with TRBD2. The CDR3 consists of 16 residues. With 5 bases clipped from V and 5 bases from J, the junction kept 14 bases outside the gene matches. CDR1 is SEHNR, CDR2 FQNEAQ, per germline (reference sequence). DNA for the CDR3: TGTGCCAGCAGCCCGATAGGGGTGGCGGGAGTGGAGACCCAGTACTTC. It translates to CASSPIGVAGVETQYF. Full variable domain (missing parts from reference TRBV7-9 and TRBJ2-5): DTGVSQNPRHKITKRGQNVTFRCDPISEHNRLYWYRQTLGQGPEFLTYFQNEAQLEKSRLLSDRFSAERPKGSFSTLEIQRTEQGDSAMYLCASSPIGVAGVETQYFGPGTRLLVL.

The chain combines TRBV5-6 with TRBJ1-2; TRBD1 might be the D (6 bases). This CDR3 spans 14 amino acids. The V end lost 2 bases, the J end lost 6 bases, and 14 bases lay between the germline ends. CDR1 and CDR2 (germline): SGHDT, YYEEEE. The CDR3 DNA reads TGTGCCAGCAGCTTTCCCGGGGGCGCGAATGGCTACACCTTC. Translation: CASSFPGGANGYTF.

This clonotype turned up a few times. This chain uses TRBV6-5 with TRBJ1-2; D gene uncertain. Germline assignment: CDR1 MNHEY and CDR2 SVGAGI. The CDR3 has 15 amino acids. Trimming took off 0 bases at V and 3 bases at J, with 11 bases between the two ends. CDR3 sequence reads: CASSYSRVPHYGYTF. The CDR3 nucleotides read TGTGCCAGCAGTTACTCGCGGGTCCCCCACTATGGCTACACCTTC.

The chain joins TRBV20-1 to TRBJ2-5, with a tentative D call TRBD1 (6 bases). Germline V gene lookup returns CDR1 DFQATT and CDR2 SNEGSKA (reference sequence). The CDR3 has 14 residues. The germline V and J ends were trimmed by 6 bases and 4 bases, with 18 bases remaining between them. CDR3 loop: CSAPPRGRGETQYF. Written as DNA, the CDR3 is TGCAGTGCCCCACCCAGGGGAAGGGGAGAGACCCAGTACTTC.

The chain has TRBV7-9 and TRBJ2-7; 7 nucleotides line up with TRBD1. CDR1 is SEHNR and CDR2 is FQNEAQ in the germline V gene (reference sequence). J gave up 2 bases and V 1 base, and 8 bases lay outside the gene matches. The CDR3 contains 16 residues. CDR3: CASSLGQGFFTYEQYF. DNA for the CDR3: TGTGCCAGCAGCTTAGGACAGGGTTTTTTTACCTACGAGCAGTACTTC.

V usage is TRBV2 and J usage is TRBJ2-7, with a possible D match to TRBD2 (5 bases). The germline CDR1 and CDR2 sequences are SNHLY and FYNNEI. The CDR3 has 17 residues. Trimming took 4 bases from V and 0 from J, leaving 19 bases between them. The CDR3 sequence is CASSGLRGSMVSYEQYF. The CDR3, as DNA: TGTGCCAGCAGTGGTCTTCGGGGTAGCATGGTCTCCTACGAGCAGTACTTC.

The chain combines TRBV11-2 with TRBJ2-7; 7 positions match TRBD2. CDR1 SGHAT and CDR2 FQNNGV come from the germline V gene. V dropped 2 bases and J dropped 4; count of bases not matched to a gene: 5. The CDR3 spans 14 residues. In DNA form, the CDR3 reads TGTGCCAGCAGCTTAAGCGGGGAGGCGTACGAGCAGTACTTC. Protein sequence: CASSLSGEAYEQYF. Combining the CDR3 with reference TRBV11-2 and TRBJ2-7 gives the whole variable domain EAGVAQSPRYKIIEKRQSVAFWCNPISGHATLYWYQQILGQGPKLLIQFQNNGVVDDSQLPKDRFSAERLKGVDSTLKIQPAKLEDSAVYLCASSLSGEAYEQYFGPGTRLTVT.

In this sample, this clonotype turned up a few times. The gene calls are TRBV12-3 or TRBV12-4 and TRBJ2-5; weak D call: TRBD2 (5 bases). The CDR3 is 13 residues long. V lost 0 bases to trimming and J lost 5 bases, with 7 bases between them. The DNA of the CDR3 is TGTGCCAGCAGTTTAGCCCGGAGGGAGACCCAGTACTTC. It specifies CASSLARRETQYF.

This clonotype turned up a few times. The rearrangement uses TRBV10-3 and TRBJ2-1, with 9 bases identical to TRBD2. CDR1 is ENHRY and CDR2 is SYGVKD in the germline V gene. With 7 bases clipped from V and 6 bases from J, the junction kept 13 bases outside the gene matches. The CDR3 sequence is 16 residues long. The CDR3 DNA sequence: TGTGCCATCACCGAGTGGGCCGGCGGGGGGGCCAATGAGCAGTTCTTC. Its protein product is CAITEWAGGGANEQFF.

This clonotype was recorded at least ten times. As DNA, the CDR3 is TGTGCCAGCAGCTTAGCAGGGACAGGGGTGACAGATACGCAGTATTTT. It is translated as CASSLAGTGVTDTQYF. The chain has TRBV7-2 and TRBJ2-3; 10 positions agree with TRBD1. The CDR3 covers 16 residues. Germline V lookup: CDR1 SGHTA, CDR2 FQGNSA. V lost 0 bases and J lost 3; bases outside the gene matches: 3.

This clonotype has just a few counts. The chain uses TRBV12-3 or TRBV12-4 and TRBJ1-1; TRBD1 aligns across 7 bases. V was clipped by 6 bases and J by 4 bases; unmatched bases: 11. The CDR3 is made up of 15 amino acids. This CDR3 is CASSPHRGGGTEAFF. CDR3 bases: TGTGCCAGCAGCCCCCACAGGGGAGGAGGCACTGAAGCTTTCTTT.

The chain couples TRBV30 to TRBJ2-1; TRBD2 matches 13 bases. The germline CDR1 and CDR2 sequences are GTSNPN and SVGIG (reference sequence). CDR3 size: 14 residues. The junction had 8 bases not matched to a gene; V was cut back by 6 bases and J by 9 bases. CDR3 loop: CACSLTSGGREQFF. The CDR3 DNA sequence: TGTGCCTGTAGCTTGACTAGCGGGGGGCGTGAGCAGTTCTTC.

This clonotype showed up just a few times. The CDR3, as DNA: TGTGCCAGCAGTAAACAGGGTAACACAGATACGCAGTATTTT. Protein sequence: CASSKQGNTDTQYF. The V and J genes are TRBV12-3 or TRBV12-4 and TRBJ2-3; tentatively, D is TRBD1 (6 bases). Trimming left V 5 bases short and J 2 bases short, with 11 bases between. The CDR3 is 14 residues long.

The rearrangement joins TRBV14 to TRBJ2-2; TRBD1 matches 9 bases. The germline gives CDR1 SGHDN, CDR2 FVKESK. J was trimmed by 6 bases and V by 4 bases; bases with no gene match: 0. The CDR3 consists of 13 residues. The CDR3 sequence: CASSRQGAGELFF. The CDR3 nucleotides read TGTGCCAGCAGCCGACAGGGGGCCGGGGAGCTGTTTTTT.

V and J are TRBV12-3 or TRBV12-4 and TRBJ2-2; TRBD2 matches 8 bases. After removal of 5 bases from V and 4 bases from J, the junction contained 12 bases not matched to a gene. This CDR3 is built from 17 residues. CDR3 amino acids: CASSGTILAALTGELFF. The CDR3 DNA follows: TGTGCCAGCAGTGGGACAATACTAGCGGCTCTCACCGGGGAGCTGTTTTTT.

The V gene is TRBV7-6, the J gene TRBJ2-5; D call uncertain. Germline loops: CDR1 SGHVS, CDR2 FNYEAQ. This CDR3 region has 13 residues. With 3 bases removed from V and 3 bases from J, the gap between germline ends came to 8 bases. Here the CDR3 DNA reads TGTGCCAGCAGCTTGATCCATAAAGAGACCCAGTACTTC. Amino acid sequence: CASSLIHKETQYF.

This clonotype was counted only a few times. V gene TRBV7-3 combines with J gene TRBJ2-3; D is unresolved. This CDR3 comprises 12 residues. The V and J ends lost 3 bases and 5 bases respectively, with 6 bases between them. Germline values: CDR1 SGHTA, CDR2 FQGTGA. The CDR3 loop reads CASSFFGDTQYF. The CDR3 nucleotides read TGTGCCAGCAGCTTCTTTGGAGATACGCAGTATTTT.

By share, this clonotype ranks as medium-sized. This chain uses TRBV20-1 with TRBJ2-7, with TRBD1 identical over 7 bases. CDR1 and CDR2 (germline): DFQATT, SNEGSKA (reference sequence). V was clipped by 1 base and J by 3 bases; unmatched bases: 0. The CDR3 is 12 residues long. This CDR3 reads CSARAGGYEQYF. DNA of the CDR3: TGCAGTGCTAGAGCAGGGGGCTACGAGCAGTACTTC.

This clonotype was observed a handful of times. The chain couples TRBV11-3 to TRBJ2-1; no clear D. The germline CDR1 and CDR2 sequences are SGHNT and YENEEA. This CDR3 contains 15 residues. The germline V and J ends were trimmed by 3 bases and 6 bases, with 15 bases remaining between them. CDR3 residues: CASSFRSGLVNEQFF. The CDR3 nucleotides are TGTGCCAGCAGCTTTAGGTCCGGGTTAGTCAATGAGCAGTTCTTC.

V is TRBV25-1 and J is TRBJ1-2; D is unclear. CDR1 MGHDK and CDR2 SYGVNS come from the germline V gene. Trimming pared 5 bases from V and 4 bases from J, leaving 14 bases between. There are 14 residues in the CDR3. DNA for the CDR3: TGTGCCAGCAGTCATAAGTGGCCAGCCTATGGCTACACCTTC. Amino acid sequence: CASSHKWPAYGYTF.

This clonotype was recorded a few times. V is TRBV3-1 and J is TRBJ2-1; D possibly uses TRBD1 or TRBD2 (5 bases each). Per the germline V gene, CDR1 is LGHDT and CDR2 is YNNKEL (reference sequence). The CDR3 runs 14 residues. V dropped 3 bases and J dropped 6 bases, with 12 bases sitting between them. The CDR3 DNA reads TGTGCCAGCAGCCAGGTGGGGGTAGGCAATGAGCAGTTCTTC. As protein: CASSQVGVGNEQFF.

This clonotype was seen only a few times. This sequence joins TRBV6-1 and TRBJ2-7, with TRBD2 matching over 10 bases. Germline V CDR1 and CDR2: MNHNS, SASEGT. The CDR3 contains 15 residues. The V gene end was trimmed by 5 bases and the J gene end by 3 bases; junction bases not matched to a gene: 7. CDR3 loop: CASSPLAGADYEQYF. CDR3 bases: TGTGCCAGCAGTCCCCTAGCGGGAGCCGACTACGAGCAGTACTTC.

The chain has TRBV12-3 or TRBV12-4 and TRBJ1-5; 7 bases are shared with TRBD1. The ends lost 1 base at V and 3 bases at J; junction bases unmatched: 6. This CDR3 has 16 residues. The chain's CDR3 is CASSLVWTGPNQPQHF. The CDR3 DNA reads as TGTGCCAGCAGTTTAGTGTGGACAGGTCCCAATCAGCCCCAGCATTTT.

The count of this clonotype is one. The chain combines TRBV11-1 with TRBJ1-1; TRBD1 aligns across 9 bases. The CDR3 is 15 amino acids. Unmatched junction bases numbered 2, after V lost 3 bases and J lost 0 bases. Looked up from germline, CDR1 is SGHAT and CDR2 is FQDESV (reference sequence). CDR3 in amino acids: CASSFGQGMNTEAFF. CDR3 DNA sequence: TGTGCCAGCAGCTTTGGACAGGGGATGAACACTGAAGCTTTCTTT.

This clonotype has only a few counts. The chain combines TRBV12-3 or TRBV12-4 with TRBJ1-3; 7 bases are shared with TRBD1. The CDR3 extends over 14 amino acids. V was pared by 8 bases and J by 4 bases, with 8 bases of the junction left unmatched. CDR3 sequence: CASRRGQQGNTIYF. CDR3 bases: TGTGCCAGCCGACGGGGACAGCAAGGAAACACCATATATTTT.